These 26 T cell receptor beta chains share one sample of origin, sequenced in a study of T cell responses to AZD1222 COVID-19 vaccine. TCRdb's copy holds only in-frame clones and misses some; the assay was immunoSEQ multiplex PCR. The sample includes 100,000 to 120,000 clones, roughly 92% of them seen just once. The sequencing used peripheral blood, collected 28 days after the second AZD1222 dose. These receptor sequences come from an adult who received the AZD1222 COVID-19 vaccine.

V and J are TRBV9 and TRBJ2-1, with D possibly matching TRBD2 (6 bases). The CDR3 loop spans 15 amino acids. Per germline, CDR1 SGDLS and CDR2 YYNGEE. V lost 4 bases to trimming and J lost 4 bases, with 15 bases between them. The CDR3 loop reads CASSQRERIYNEQFF. The CDR3 coding sequence is TGTGCCAGCAGCCAACGGGAGCGTATTTACAATGAGCAGTTCTTC.

CDR3 in amino acids: CASSPPWTSGAQETQYF. The CDR3 bases are TGTGCCAGCAGCCCACCGTGGACTAGCGGGGCCCAAGAGACCCAGTACTTC. V usage is TRBV3-1 (or the pseudogene TRBV3-2) and J usage is TRBJ2-5, with 12 bases that match TRBD2. This CDR3 comprises 17 residues. Trimming at V came to 4 bases and at J to 1 base, leaving 7 bases not matched to a gene. Germline values: CDR1 LGHDT, CDR2 YNNKEL (reference sequence).

The chain couples TRBV6-4 to TRBJ1-1, with D hard to call. CDR1 and CDR2 from the germline V gene are MRHNA and SNTAGT. Trimming took off 6 bases at V and 1 base at J, with 12 bases between the two ends. CDR3 length: 14 amino acids. The CDR3 loop is CASSPNPGNTEAFF. CDR3 sequence (DNA): TGTGCCAGCAGCCCTAACCCAGGGAACACTGAAGCTTTCTTT.

This chain links TRBV12-5 with TRBJ1-2, with TRBD1 matching 9 bases. The junction had 2 bases not matched to a gene; V was cut back by 0 bases and J by 6 bases. The V gene's germline CDR1 is LGHNT and CDR2 FRNRAP. The CDR3 runs to 14 residues. In DNA form, the CDR3 reads TGTGCTAGTGGTTTGGTAGGGGACAGGGATGGCTACACCTTC. Translation gives CASGLVGDRDGYTF.

The rearrangement links TRBV7-9 to TRBJ1-1, with a weak D call TRBD1 (5 bases). The V and J ends lost 5 bases and 4 bases respectively, with 14 bases between them. This CDR3 contains 14 residues. Germline loops: CDR1 SEHNR, CDR2 FQNEAQ (reference sequence). The DNA of the CDR3 is TGTGCCAGCAGCGGAGGGGTTGGCGGCACTGAAGCTTTCTTT. The encoded protein is CASSGGVGGTEAFF.

This clone is a singleton in its sample. The CDR3 protein is CASRVMGFDEQYF. CDR3 sequence (DNA): TGTGCCAGCAGGGTGATGGGTTTCGACGAGCAGTACTTC. The chain has TRBV5-5 and TRBJ2-7; D gene ambiguous. V was trimmed by 5 bases and J by 5 bases, leaving 14 bases between them. Germline CDR1 SGHKS, CDR2 YYEKEE (reference sequence). There are 13 residues in the CDR3.

CDR3 nucleotide sequence: TGTGCCAGCAGCTTAAGGCGGGCAGGGGGCGCTATATACGAGCAGTACTTC. Protein sequence: CASSLRRAGGAIYEQYF. The chain couples TRBV7-2 to TRBJ2-7; 8 nucleotides align to TRBD1. This CDR3 comprises 17 residues. V shed 2 bases and J 4 bases; nucleotides not matched to a gene: 13. Germline lookup yields CDR1 SGHTA and CDR2 FQGNSA.

The chain couples TRBV2 to TRBJ2-3; TRBD2 is a possible D gene (6 bases). CDR1 and CDR2 from the germline V gene are SNHLY and FYNNEI. Trimming left V 7 bases short and J 7 bases short, with 12 bases between. The CDR3 has 12 amino acids. The chain's CDR3 is CASTGDGHTQYF. The CDR3 DNA reads as TGTGCCAGCACGGGAGACGGTCATACGCAGTATTTT.

This chain links TRBV2 with TRBJ1-1; D unclear. The CDR3 covers 15 residues. The V and J ends lost 7 bases and 5 bases respectively, with 20 bases between them. Germline loops: CDR1 SNHLY, CDR2 FYNNEI. For the CDR3, the DNA is TGTGCCAGCAACCCCACCGGGCGGGGAGGTACTGAAGCTTTCTTT. Residues: CASNPTGRGGTEAFF.

V usage is TRBV6-4 and J usage is TRBJ1-4; possibly TRBD1 for D (6 bases). Trimming took off 0 bases at V and 0 bases at J, with 23 bases between the two ends. Germline CDR1 reads MRHNA; CDR2 reads SNTAGT. This CDR3 spans 21 amino acids. CDR3 coding DNA: TGTGCCAGCAGTGACTCGAACTCGGGGTGGGGGCGCCATGCAACTAATGAAAAACTGTTTTTT. It encodes CASSDSNSGWGRHATNEKLFF.

J is TRBJ2-5 and V is TRBV7-9, with TRBD1 as a possible D gene (5 bases). CDR1 is SEHNR and CDR2 is FQNEAQ in the germline V gene (reference sequence). This CDR3 spans 15 amino acids. V lost 5 bases to trimming and J lost 5 bases, with 18 bases between them. The CDR3 loop reads CASSSTQGVVETQYF. The CDR3 nucleotides read TGTGCCAGCAGCAGCACCCAAGGGGTCGTCGAGACCCAGTACTTC. Filled out from reference TRBV7-9 and TRBJ2-5, the complete variable domain reads DTGVSQNPRHKITKRGQNVTFRCDPISEHNRLYWYRQTLGQGPEFLTYFQNEAQLEKSRLLSDRFSAERPKGSFSTLEIQRTEQGDSAMYLCASSSTQGVVETQYFGPGTRLLVL.

V and J are TRBV4-2 and TRBJ2-1, with D possibly called TRBD1 or TRBD2 (5 bases each). V was shortened by 4 bases and J by 2 bases, with 15 bases between the two germline ends. This CDR3 comprises 16 residues. The germline gives CDR1 LGHNA, CDR2 YNFKEQ. The CDR3 here is CASSLTGVGAYNEQFF. The CDR3 DNA reads TGTGCCAGCAGCCTCACAGGAGTCGGGGCCTACAATGAGCAGTTCTTC.

V is TRBV7-9 and J is TRBJ2-3; TRBD2 aligns across 8 bases. CDR3 length equals 15 residues. The trim removed 5 bases at V and 2 bases at J, leaving 6 bases unmatched. CDR1 SEHNR and CDR2 FQNEAQ come from the germline V gene (reference sequence). CDR3 sequence reads: CASSLSAGATDTQYF. CDR3 nucleotide sequence: TGTGCCAGCAGCCTATCAGCGGGGGCCACAGATACGCAGTATTTT.

The rearrangement links TRBV7-2 to TRBJ2-1; D not resolved. The CDR3 sequence is 16 residues long. Per germline, CDR1 SGHTA and CDR2 FQGNSA. The ends were cut back, 0 bases at V and 2 bases at J, with 11 bases in the middle. CDR3 residues: CASSLAITWPYNEQFF. CDR3 nucleotides: TGTGCCAGCAGCTTAGCGATTACCTGGCCCTACAATGAGCAGTTCTTC.

V is TRBV29-1 and J is TRBJ2-1, with D possibly matching TRBD1 (5 bases). The CDR3 loop spans 13 amino acids. With 4 bases removed from V and 2 bases from J, the gap between germline ends came to 9 bases. Germline V gives CDR1 SQVTM, CDR2 ANQGSEA. DNA of the CDR3: TGCAGCGTTGTCAGGGATCCCTACAATGAGCAGTTCTTC. It specifies CSVVRDPYNEQFF.

The V and J genes are TRBV18 and TRBJ2-7; D possibly corresponds to TRBD1 (5 bases). Germline V gives CDR1 KGHSH, CDR2 LQKENI. Trimming removed 4 bases from V and 0 bases from J, with 7 bases in between. This CDR3 is 13 amino acids long. CDR3: CASSLDSSYEQYF. The CDR3 DNA follows: TGTGCCAGCTCACTTGACAGCTCCTACGAGCAGTACTTC.

The V call is TRBV6-2 or TRBV6-3, the J call TRBJ2-4; D is undetermined. The CDR3 contains 17 residues. Germline CDR1 reads MNHEY; CDR2 reads SVGEGT. V was cut by 0 bases and J by 1 base, with 13 bases left in between. The CDR3: CASSYSLVLSAKNIQYF. CDR3 nucleotide sequence: TGTGCCAGCAGTTACTCCCTGGTTCTGTCTGCCAAAAACATTCAGTACTTC.

This clone was seen just once. The CDR3 sequence is CASSLGGGGTGELFF. In nucleotides, the CDR3 is TGTGCCAGCAGCCTCGGGGGGGGCGGAACCGGGGAGCTGTTTTTT. The rearrangement links TRBV3-1 (or the pseudogene TRBV3-2) to TRBJ2-2, with TRBD2 matching over 8 bases. This CDR3 spans 15 amino acids. With 4 bases clipped from V and 5 bases from J, the junction kept 6 bases outside the gene matches. Germline V CDR1 and CDR2: LGHDT, YNNKEL (reference sequence).

This clone was seen a single time. The chain joins TRBV5-1 to TRBJ2-7; 7 bases fit TRBD1. CDR3 length: 15 residues. The V gene end was trimmed by 4 bases and the J gene end by 3 bases; junction bases not matched to a gene: 10. Germline loops: CDR1 SGHRS, CDR2 YFSETQ. The CDR3 DNA sequence: TGCGCCAGCAGCCTCGGGTTAGGGGGCTACTACGAGCAGTACTTC. This encodes CASSLGLGGYYEQYF.

The chain couples TRBV14 to TRBJ1-1; TRBD1 matches 8 bases. The junction had 8 bases not matched to a gene; V was cut back by 1 base and J by 7 bases. The CDR3 consists of 15 residues. Germline V CDR1 and CDR2: SGHDN, FVKESK. In nucleotides, the CDR3 is TGTGCCAGCAGCCAAGTTACCAGGGGGCAGGTTGAAGCTTTCTTT. It encodes CASSQVTRGQVEAFF.

The gene calls are TRBV18 and TRBJ2-3, with TRBD2 matching over 10 bases. The V gene end was trimmed by 6 bases and the J gene end by 2 bases; junction bases not matched to a gene: 8. The CDR3 spans 16 residues. CDR1 and CDR2 from the germline V gene are KGHSH and LQKENI. CDR3 sequence: CASSPNSGGYTDTQYF. The CDR3 nucleotides read TGTGCCAGCTCGCCTAATAGCGGGGGGTACACAGATACGCAGTATTTT. Using reference TRBV18 and TRBJ2-3 for the parts outside the CDR3, the full variable domain is NAGVMQNPRHLVRRRGQEARLRCSPMKGHSHVYWYRQLPEEGLKFMVYLQKENIIDESGMPKERFSAEFPKEGPSILRIQQVVRGDSAAYFCASSPNSGGYTDTQYFGPGTRLTVL.

This clone was observed a single time. This chain joins TRBV19 and TRBJ2-3, with 9 bases aligning to TRBD2. Trimming removed 10 bases from V and 4 bases from J; junction bases left unmatched: 12. CDR3 length: 15 amino acids. Germline V lookup: CDR1 LNHDA, CDR2 SQIVND (reference sequence). CDR3 loop: CATSPLAGHPDTQYF. The CDR3 DNA sequence: TGTGCCACTAGCCCACTAGCGGGCCACCCAGATACGCAGTATTTT.

This chain connects TRBV5-8 to TRBJ1-2; D unclear. The CDR3 loop spans 15 amino acids. V was cut by 4 bases and J by 4 bases, with 17 bases left in between. Germline CDR1 and CDR2: SGHTS and YDEGEE. CDR3 in amino acids: CASSHRIRGPYGYTF. Written as DNA, the CDR3 is TGTGCCAGCAGCCACCGGATACGTGGTCCCTATGGCTACACCTTC.

This chain joins TRBV3-1 (or the pseudogene TRBV3-2) and TRBJ1-6; D remains ambiguous. This CDR3 is 15 amino acids long. V shed 0 bases and J shed 6 bases, with 9 bases lying between them. In germline, CDR1 is LGHDT, CDR2 YNNKEL (reference sequence). The CDR3 here is CASSQDWNFNSPLHF. The CDR3 nucleotides are TGTGCCAGCAGCCAAGACTGGAACTTTAATTCACCCCTCCACTTT.

Comments on this clone: This sample also contains other DNA sequences that code for the same CDR3. V gene TRBV7-6 combines with J gene TRBJ2-2, with 8 bases identical to TRBD1. V shed 5 bases and J 7 bases; nucleotides not matched to a gene: 9. This CDR3 is 15 amino acids long. Looked up from germline, CDR1 is SGHVS and CDR2 is FNYEAQ. The CDR3 region has the DNA TGTGCCAGCAGCCCCTGGACAGGGTTGGGCGGGGAGCTGTTTTTT. This gives the protein CASSPWTGLGGELFF.

This clone was found a few times. This chain joins TRBV19 and TRBJ1-3; D might be TRBD1 (5 bases). Germline lookup yields CDR1 LNHDA and CDR2 SQIVND (reference sequence). The CDR3 length is 15 residues. V dropped 7 bases and J dropped 7 bases, with 20 bases sitting between them. The CDR3, as DNA: TGTGCCAGTATCCCCCCCGGGACCCCTCGGAACACCATATATTTT. As protein: CASIPPGTPRNTIYF.